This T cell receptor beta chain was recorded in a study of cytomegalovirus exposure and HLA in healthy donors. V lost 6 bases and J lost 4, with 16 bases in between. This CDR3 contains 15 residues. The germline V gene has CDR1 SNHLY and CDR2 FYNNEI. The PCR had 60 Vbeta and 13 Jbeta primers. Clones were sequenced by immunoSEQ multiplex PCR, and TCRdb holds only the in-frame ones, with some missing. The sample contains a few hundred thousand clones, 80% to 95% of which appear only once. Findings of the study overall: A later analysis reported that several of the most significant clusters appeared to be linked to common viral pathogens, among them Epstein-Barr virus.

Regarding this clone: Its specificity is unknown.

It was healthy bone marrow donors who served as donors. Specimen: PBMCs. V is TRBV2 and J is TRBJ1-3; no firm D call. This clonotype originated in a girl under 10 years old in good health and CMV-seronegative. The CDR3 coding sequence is TGTGCCAGCAGGAGCCGTGCGGGGTCCGGAAACACCATATATTTT. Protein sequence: CASRSRAGSGNTIYF. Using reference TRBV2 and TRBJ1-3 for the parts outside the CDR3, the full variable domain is EPEVTQTPSHQVTQMGQEVILRCVPISNHLYFYWYRQILGQKVEFLVSFYNNEISEKSEIFDDQFSVERPDGSNFTLKIRSTKLEDSAMYFCASRSRAGSGNTIYFGEGSWLTVV.